This T cell receptor beta chain emerged from a study of glioma-infiltrating T cells. General study findings and limits: Very few CDR3 sequences were shared between tissue and blood.

In this sample, this clonotype turned up a few times. Its antigen is unknown. TCR alpha and beta CDR3 regions were amplified from RNA using iRepertoire nested multiplex PCR. Input was about 85-400 ng of tissue mRNA or PBMC total RNA. TCRdb independently ran MiXCR on the multiplex PCR reads; one entry per CDR3 protein. The sample has more than 100,000 distinct CDR3 sequences, 25% to 35% seen once. Trimming took 9 bases from V and 7 from J; bases not matched to a gene: 13. Germline CDR1 is SGHRS and CDR2 is YFSETQ. This CDR3 spans 15 amino acids. The receptor comes from a human donor with low-grade glioma or glioblastoma, undergoing nonglioma brain surgery, or in good health (not recorded which). Sequencing was performed on glioma tissue, nonneoplastic brain tissue, or PBMCs (not recorded which). The chain recombines TRBV5-1 with TRBJ2-1; 10 nucleotides align to TRBD2. The CDR3, as DNA: TGCGCCACCAACCCCAGCGGGGGGGCGGGGAATGAGCAGTTCTTC. It is translated as CATNPSGGAGNEQFF. Full variable domain (outside the CDR3, taken from reference TRBV5-1 and TRBJ2-1): KAGVTQTPRYLIKTRGQQVTLSCSPISGHRSVSWYQQTPGQGLQFLFEYFSETQRNKGNFPGRFSGRQFSNSRSEMNVSTLELGDSALYLCATNPSGGAGNEQFFGPGTRLTVL.